Included here is one T cell receptor beta chain sequence, with context. The antigen is not known. This specimen belongs to a study of identifying expanded T cells in peripheral blood. Sequencing was performed with immunoSEQ multiplex PCR; in TCRdb, only in-frame clones are kept and a portion is missing. Of some 91,000 clones in the sample, approximately 89% were seen once. The CDR3 extends over 15 amino acids. V dropped 7 bases and J dropped 5 bases, with 17 bases sitting between them. CDR1 MDHEN and CDR2 SYDVKM come from the germline V gene. The study, taken as a whole, reports: Clone count variance between roughly 2-week samples rose with total template count. Differentially abundant clones: around 1.2 between replicates, 16.4 at 2 to 3 weeks, roughly 18 at four.

No infections or other immune events were documented during collection. V usage is TRBV28 and J usage is TRBJ2-2, with D possibly matching TRBD2 (5 bases). This clonotype was sampled from a person between 18 and 75 years old in good health. The sample taken for sequencing was blood. CDR3 DNA: TGTGCCAGCACTTATCGGGTCCGAGGGACCGGGGAGCTGTTTTTT. It is translated as CASTYRVRGTGELFF.